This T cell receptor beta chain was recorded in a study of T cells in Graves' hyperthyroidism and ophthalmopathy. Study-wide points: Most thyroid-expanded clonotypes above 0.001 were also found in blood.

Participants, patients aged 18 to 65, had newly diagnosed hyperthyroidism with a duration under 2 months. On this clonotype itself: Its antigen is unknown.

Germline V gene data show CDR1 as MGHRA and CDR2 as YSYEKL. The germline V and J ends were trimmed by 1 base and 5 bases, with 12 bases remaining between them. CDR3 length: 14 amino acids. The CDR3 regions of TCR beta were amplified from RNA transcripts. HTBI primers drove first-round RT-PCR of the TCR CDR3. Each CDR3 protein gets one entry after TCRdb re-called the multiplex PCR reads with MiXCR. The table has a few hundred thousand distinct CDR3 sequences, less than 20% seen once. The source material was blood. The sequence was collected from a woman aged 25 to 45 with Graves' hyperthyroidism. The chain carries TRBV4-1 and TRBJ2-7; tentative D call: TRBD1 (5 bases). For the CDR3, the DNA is TGCGCCAGCAGCCAAGTAGGGGTCGGTGACGAGCAGTACTTC. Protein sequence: CASSQVGVGDEQYF.